The 6 T cell receptor beta chains presented below share a single source sample, sequenced in a study of shared clonotypes between healthy human individuals. The naive CD8 population came from CD45RO-negative cells selected for CCR7, without terminally differentiated effector memory CD45RA+ cells. Libraries were prepared by immunoSEQ multiplex PCR; TCRdb keeps only in-frame clonotypes and omits some of them. The table has fewer than 1 million clones, about 97% seen once; the top ten hold less than 0.25%. Specimen: naive CD8+ T cells sorted from blood. Receptors were obtained from a man younger than 45 in good health.

This clone has just a few counts. CDR3 in amino acids: CAWSSGVASYNEQFF. In DNA, the CDR3 is TGTGCCTGGAGCTCGGGAGTGGCGTCCTACAATGAGCAGTTCTTC. V usage is TRBV30 and J usage is TRBJ2-1, with D perhaps matching TRBD2 (6 bases). Trimming took off 3 bases at V and 1 base at J, with 13 bases between the two ends. CDR3 length: 15 residues. CDR1 GTSNPN and CDR2 SVGIG come from the germline V gene (reference sequence). Filled out from reference TRBV30 and TRBJ2-1, the complete variable domain reads SQTIHQWPATLVQPVGSPLSLECTVEGTSNPNLYWYRQAAGRGLQLLFYSVGIGQISSEVPQNLSASRPQDRQFILSSKKLLLSDSGFYLCAWSSGVASYNEQFFGPGTRLTVL.

The chain is built from TRBV4-3 and TRBJ1-5; possible D gene TRBD1, 5 bases. CDR1 LGHNA and CDR2 YSLEER come from the germline V gene. The CDR3 has 13 residues. V was cut by 4 bases and J by 1 base, with 5 bases left in between. The CDR3 sequence: CASSRGSNQPQHF. The CDR3 bases are TGCGCCAGCAGCCGGGGGAGCAATCAGCCCCAGCATTTT.

The rearrangement links TRBV4-2 to TRBJ2-3; D remains unclear. This CDR3 is built from 14 residues. V lost 0 bases and J 4 bases, leaving 8 bases between the germline ends. Per germline, CDR1 LGHNA and CDR2 YNFKEQ. This chain's CDR3 is CASSQDIVPDTQYF. In DNA, the CDR3 is TGTGCCAGCAGCCAAGATATCGTGCCAGATACGCAGTATTTT.

V and J are TRBV11-1 and TRBJ2-1; TRBD2 matches at 9 bases. Germline trimming cut 1 base from V and 7 bases from J; bases unmatched to any gene: 8. The CDR3 consists of 16 residues. The germline V gene has CDR1 SGHAT and CDR2 FQDESV (reference sequence). The CDR3 sequence is CASSLGQTSGRNEQFF. CDR3 coding DNA: TGTGCCAGCAGCTTAGGGCAGACTAGCGGACGGAATGAGCAGTTCTTC.

The chain is built from TRBV11-2 and TRBJ2-7; TRBD1 is a possible D gene (8 bases). Trimming shortened V by 0 bases and J by 2 bases, and 17 bases separated the two germline ends. Looked up from germline, CDR1 is SGHAT and CDR2 is FQNNGV. This CDR3 has 17 amino acids. CDR3 amino acids: CASSLDIWGGQAYEQYF. The CDR3 DNA sequence: TGTGCCAGCAGCTTAGACATTTGGGGGGGACAGGCCTACGAGCAGTACTTC.

This chain links TRBV7-9 with TRBJ2-7; 11 bases fit TRBD2. The V and J ends lost 4 bases and 4 bases, in that order; junction bases with no gene match: 6. The CDR3 has 15 residues. The germline CDR1 and CDR2 sequences are SEHNR and FQNEAQ (reference sequence). CDR3 bases: TGTGCCAGCAGCTCAGATAGCGGGAGGGTGTACGAGCAGTACTTC. Amino acids: CASSSDSGRVYEQYF.